This is a list of T cell receptor beta chains from one sample in a study of shared clonotypes between healthy human individuals. Assay used: immunoSEQ multiplex PCR; TCRdb lists only in-frame clones, some missing. The table lists hundreds of thousands of clones, about 74% of them singletons, with roughly 1.7% in the top ten. The sample consisted of memory CD4+ T cells sorted from blood. The receptors shown here come from a woman aged 25 to 39 in good health. Each CDR3 is given with its conserved first and last residue. The D gene is left open where the match is weak. Only part of the rows carry a size: once, few, many, or a class if the clone is expanded.

V: TRBV5-1; size: .; D: .; J: TRBJ2-2; CDR3: CASSLGTDTGELFF; DNA: TGCGCCAGCAGCTTGGGCACTGACACCGGGGAGCTGTTTTTT
V: TRBV7-2; size: few; D: .; J: TRBJ2-1; CDR3: CASSLTLGTGNEQFF; DNA: TGTGCCAGCAGCTTGACTCTTGGGACGGGGAATGAGCAGTTCTTC
V: TRBV21-1; size: .; D: .; J: TRBJ1-5; CDR3: CASSECMGNQPQHF; DNA: TGTGCCAGCAGTGAGTGTATGGGAAATCAGCCCCAGCATTTT
V: TRBV29-1; size: .; D: .; J: TRBJ2-7; CDR3: CSVNRDSGEQYF; DNA: TGCAGCGTGAACCGGGACTCTGGCGAGCAGTACTTC
V: TRBV10-3; size: .; D: .; J: TRBJ2-7; CDR3: CAISEEVFYEQYF; DNA: TGTGCCATCAGTGAGGAGGTGTTCTACGAGCAGTACTTC
V: TRBV6-1; size: .; D: .; J: TRBJ1-5; CDR3: CASSEADVRRGWYQPQHF; DNA: TGTGCCAGCAGTGAAGCGGATGTTCGGCGGGGCTGGTATCAGCCCCAGCATTTT
V: TRBV5-1; size: few; D: .; J: TRBJ2-5; CDR3: CASSLGLGETQYF; DNA: TGCGCCAGCAGCTTGGGGCTCGGAGAGACCCAGTACTTC
V: TRBV27; size: .; D: .; J: TRBJ1-4; CDR3: CASSLREGEKLFF; DNA: TGTGCCAGCAGTTTAAGAGAGGGTGAAAAACTGTTTTTT
V: TRBV9; size: .; D: .; J: TRBJ2-2; CDR3: CASSQEAVTGGELFF; DNA: TGTGCCAGCAGCCAGGAGGCTGTCACTGGCGGGGAGCTGTTTTTT
V: TRBV5-1; size: .; D: .; J: TRBJ2-2; CDR3: CASMRGDTGELFF; DNA: TGCGCCAGCATGCGGGGCGACACCGGGGAGCTGTTTTTT
V: TRBV5-5; size: once; D: .; J: TRBJ2-6; CDR3: CASSRGFSGANVLTF; DNA: TGTGCCAGCAGCAGGGGGTTCTCTGGGGCCAACGTCCTGACTTTC
V: TRBV20-1; size: few; D: .; J: TRBJ2-7; CDR3: CSANENEQYF; DNA: TGCAGTGCTAACGAGAACGAGCAGTACTTC
V: TRBV5-1; size: .; D: .; J: TRBJ1-5; CDR3: CASSLQAGQPQHF; DNA: TGCGCCAGCAGCCTCCAAGCGGGCCAGCCCCAGCATTTT
V: TRBV5-6; size: .; D: TRBD1; J: TRBJ2-7; CDR3: CASSLEGAYYEQYF; DNA: TGTGCCAGCAGTCTCGAGGGGGCGTACTACGAGCAGTACTTC
V: TRBV5-1; size: .; D: .; J: TRBJ2-1; CDR3: CASSLTGAYNEQFF; DNA: TGCGCCAGCAGCTTGACAGGAGCCTACAATGAGCAGTTCTTC
V: TRBV20-1; size: few; D: .; J: TRBJ1-2; CDR3: CSVLGGHGYTF; DNA: TGCAGTGTACTGGGAGGGCATGGCTACACCTTC
V: TRBV28; size: .; D: TRBD1; J: TRBJ1-3; CDR3: CASSLSFIRGLSGNTIYF; DNA: TGTGCCAGCAGTTTAAGCTTTATCAGGGGGCTATCTGGAAACACCATATATTTT
V: TRBV5-5; size: .; D: TRBD2; J: TRBJ2-1; CDR3: CASSPGLAPASYNEQFF; DNA: TGTGCCAGCAGCCCGGGACTAGCGCCCGCCTCCTACAATGAGCAGTTCTTC